This T cell receptor beta chain derives from a study of blood T cell repertoires in COVID-19. The table came from immunoSEQ multiplex PCR; TCRdb's copy has only in-frame clones and leaves some out. Altogether fewer than 350,000 clones are present, over 80% being singletons, with the ten largest covering roughly a tenth. Seattle's enrolled individuals joined amid active infection and were then monitored longitudinally. Sequencing used peripheral blood. This clonotype was sampled from a man under 40 with COVID-19, enrolled during active disease.

The CDR3 is CATSEGTDTQYF. CDR3 bases: TGTGCCACCAGCGAGGGCACAGATACGCAGTATTTT. The chain carries TRBV24-1 and TRBJ2-3; D remains unclear. The CDR3 loop spans 12 amino acids. Trimming shortened V by 7 bases and J by 1 base, and 5 bases separated the two germline ends. CDR1 is KGHDR, CDR2 SFDVKD, per germline.